This TCR beta chain was documented in a study of T cells in Graves' hyperthyroidism and ophthalmopathy. Study as a whole: It was at initial diagnosis, before any treatment, that peripheral blood was collected.

This clonotype showed up many times. Researchers amplified the TCR beta CDR3 regions from RNA transcripts. The study used the HTBI primer set for a first-round RT-PCR of the TCR CDR3. TCRdb called the multiplex PCR reads again in MiXCR, with one record for every CDR3 protein. Among more than 500,000 distinct CDR3 sequences listed, under 20% were seen once. The CDR3 loop spans 16 amino acids. Per the germline V gene, CDR1 is DFQATT and CDR2 is SNEGSKA (reference sequence). After removal of 0 bases from V and 2 bases from J, the junction contained 7 bases not matched to a gene. PBMCs were collected from an approximately 10 ml volume of fresh peripheral blood.

The chain joins TRBV20-1 to TRBJ2-3; 8 nucleotides line up with TRBD2. The receptor was derived from a woman in her 30s with Graves' hyperthyroidism. Sequencing was performed on blood. The DNA of the CDR3 is TGCAGTGCTAGAGACGAAGCGGGAGACCTCACAGATACGCAGTATTTT. Translation gives CSARDEAGDLTDTQYF.